These 16 T cell receptor beta chains were all obtained from the same sample, sequenced in a study of T cell responses to AZD1222 COVID-19 vaccine (dated by TCRdb to 2020 to 2023). Read against the paper, the sample's time point label means: baseline before first vaccination. The library was made by the immunoSEQ multiplex PCR assay. TCRdb limited this immuneACCESS table to in-frame rearrangements with V and J called. A share of clones is missing; checked studies link under half to unresolved V genes, and the rest is unexplained. Within this sample are 70,000 to 90,000 clones, with roughly 83% of them counted one time only. The ten largest make up 8.7% of the sample. The sequences come from peripheral blood, collected on day 0 of AZD1222 vaccination. The receptors stem from an adult in good health.

The chain combines TRBV5-1 with TRBJ2-7, with a possible D match to TRBD1 (6 bases). The CDR3 has 14 amino acids. V was pared by 0 bases and J by 2 bases, with 9 bases between. Germline values: CDR1 SGHRS, CDR2 YFSETQ. CDR3 in amino acids: CASSLVQGTYEQYF. The CDR3 nucleotides are TGCGCCAGCAGCTTGGTGCAGGGGACCTACGAGCAGTACTTC.

The chain recombines TRBV27 with TRBJ1-6, with D maybe TRBD1 (5 bases). Per germline, CDR1 MNHEY and CDR2 SMNVEV (reference sequence). V shed 3 bases and J shed 1 base, with 19 bases lying between them. This CDR3 contains 19 residues. The chain's CDR3 is CASSFQASSWGSYNSPLHF. For the CDR3, the DNA is TGTGCCAGCAGTTTTCAGGCTTCCTCCTGGGGGTCCTATAATTCACCCCTCCACTTT.

The J gene is TRBJ1-6, the V gene TRBV9; 10 nucleotides agree with TRBD1. J was trimmed by 9 bases and V by 3 bases; bases with no gene match: 6. Germline V gives CDR1 SGDLS, CDR2 YYNGEE. The length of the CDR3 is 15 residues. CDR3 DNA: TGTGCCAGCAGCGAACGACAGGGGGCAAGTTCACCCCTCCACTTT. As protein: CASSERQGASSPLHF. The whole variable domain, filled in from reference TRBV9 and TRBJ1-6, reads DSGVTQTPKHLITATGQRVTLRCSPRSGDLSVYWYQQSLDQGLQFLIQYYNGEERAKGNILERFSAQQFPDLHSELNLSSLELGDSALYFCASSERQGASSPLHFGNGTRLTVT.

This chain links TRBV7-8 with TRBJ2-7; D possibly corresponds to TRBD1 (6 bases). Germline V CDR1 and CDR2: SGHVS, FQNEAQ. This CDR3 has 16 amino acids. V gave up 1 base and J gave up 3 bases, with 16 bases separating them. The CDR3, as DNA: TGTGCCAGCAGCTTAGTACCAGGGGTAAAATTCTACGAGCAGTACTTC. Its protein product is CASSLVPGVKFYEQYF.

The V and J genes are TRBV27 and TRBJ2-1; D is unclear. This CDR3 comprises 13 residues. Germline-derived CDR1 and CDR2 are MNHEY and SMNVEV (reference sequence). V was clipped by 7 bases and J by 1 base, with 8 bases between them. The DNA of the CDR3 is TGTGCCAGCAAGGCTGATTCCTACAATGAGCAGTTCTTC. It codes for CASKADSYNEQFF.

This chain uses TRBV7-3 with TRBJ2-7; 7 bases map to TRBD1. The CDR3 totals 13 residues. The V gene's germline CDR1 is SGHTA and CDR2 FQGTGA. Trimming cost V 5 bases and J 3 bases; bases outside gene matches: 4. The CDR3 loop reads CASSLDRNYEQYF. The CDR3 nucleotides read TGTGCCAGCAGCCTGGACAGGAACTACGAGCAGTACTTC.

CDR3 sequence reads: CASSGPLRGELFF. The CDR3 DNA reads TGTGCCAGCAGCGGACCGCTACGGGGGGAGCTGTTTTTT. The V and J genes are TRBV12-3 or TRBV12-4 and TRBJ2-2; no definite D call. The CDR3 runs 13 residues. V lost 6 bases and J lost 8, with 13 bases in between.

The chain uses TRBV5-4 and TRBJ2-3, with 10 bases fitting TRBD2. With 5 bases clipped from V and 4 bases from J, the junction kept 1 base outside the gene matches. The CDR3 runs 13 residues. Germline V gene data show CDR1 as SGHNT and CDR2 as YYREEE (reference sequence). CDR3 DNA: TGTGCCAGCAGGAGCGGGGGGGCAGATACGCAGTATTTT. This translates into CASRSGGADTQYF.

The rearrangement uses TRBV5-1 and TRBJ2-1; 11 bases agree with TRBD2. The trim removed 0 bases at V and 7 bases at J, leaving 9 bases unmatched. The CDR3 contains 17 residues. The germline gives CDR1 SGHRS, CDR2 YFSETQ. The CDR3 DNA is TGCGCCAGCAGCTTGGCAAAGCTAGCGGGAGGTGAAAATGAGCAGTTCTTC. This codes for CASSLAKLAGGENEQFF.

V usage is TRBV7-9 and J usage is TRBJ2-3; D gene unclear. The ends were cut back, 1 base at V and 4 bases at J, with 12 bases in the middle. This CDR3 spans 15 amino acids. CDR1 SEHNR and CDR2 FQNEAQ come from the germline V gene (reference sequence). The CDR3 reads CASSLDPGLADTQYF. In nucleotides, the CDR3 is TGTGCCAGCAGCTTAGACCCCGGGTTAGCAGATACGCAGTATTTT.

The J gene is TRBJ2-5, the V gene TRBV11-2; TRBD2 is a possible D gene (5 bases). The V end lost 3 bases, the J end lost 5 bases, and 13 bases lay between the germline ends. CDR1 is SGHAT, CDR2 FQNNGV, per germline. The CDR3 runs 14 residues. This CDR3 is CASSFTRGAETQYF. The CDR3 nucleotides are TGTGCCAGCAGCTTTACCCGGGGTGCGGAGACCCAGTACTTC.

The rearrangement uses TRBV18 and TRBJ2-5; D is uncertain. Trimming pared 4 bases from V and 2 bases from J, leaving 14 bases between. The CDR3 contains 15 residues. Germline CDR1 is KGHSH and CDR2 is LQKENI. The CDR3 region has the DNA TGTGCCAGCTCACAAAGAGATCGAATTCAAGAGACCCAGTACTTC. As protein: CASSQRDRIQETQYF.

The chain links TRBV30 to TRBJ2-7; 11 bases align to TRBD2. The V segment lost 4 bases and the J segment 5 bases; nucleotides outside the gene matches: 7. This CDR3 is 14 amino acids long. CDR1 and CDR2 (germline): GTSNPN, SVGIG (reference sequence). The CDR3 loop is CAWTNSGREDEQYF. CDR3 in DNA: TGTGCCTGGACTAATAGCGGGAGGGAGGACGAGCAGTACTTC.

The rearrangement links TRBV19 to TRBJ1-5; D uncertain. Looked up from germline, CDR1 is LNHDA and CDR2 is SQIVND (reference sequence). The CDR3 consists of 13 residues. Trimming pared 0 bases from V and 4 bases from J, leaving 4 bases between. DNA for the CDR3: TGTGCCAGTAGTATAGATCTGAATCAGCCCCAGCATTTT. Amino acid sequence: CASSIDLNQPQHF.

The chain uses TRBV28 and TRBJ1-6; 7 bases match TRBD1. Germline V gene data show CDR1 as MDHEN and CDR2 as SYDVKM. V trimming: 11 bases; J trimming: 13 bases; junction bases outside the gene matches: 14. This CDR3 comprises 13 residues. The CDR3 is CAGQVALNSPLHF. CDR3 coding DNA: TGTGCCGGACAGGTCGCCCTTAATAGCCCCCTCCACTTT.

This clone was found once. J is TRBJ2-1 and V is TRBV28; 8 bases agree with TRBD1. Germline lookup yields CDR1 MDHEN and CDR2 SYDVKM. Unmatched junction bases numbered 11, after V lost 4 bases and J lost 6 bases. The CDR3 loop spans 16 amino acids. The CDR3 reads CASSSVGQGRINEQFF. The CDR3, as DNA: TGTGCCAGCAGTTCGGTCGGACAGGGAAGGATCAATGAGCAGTTCTTC.